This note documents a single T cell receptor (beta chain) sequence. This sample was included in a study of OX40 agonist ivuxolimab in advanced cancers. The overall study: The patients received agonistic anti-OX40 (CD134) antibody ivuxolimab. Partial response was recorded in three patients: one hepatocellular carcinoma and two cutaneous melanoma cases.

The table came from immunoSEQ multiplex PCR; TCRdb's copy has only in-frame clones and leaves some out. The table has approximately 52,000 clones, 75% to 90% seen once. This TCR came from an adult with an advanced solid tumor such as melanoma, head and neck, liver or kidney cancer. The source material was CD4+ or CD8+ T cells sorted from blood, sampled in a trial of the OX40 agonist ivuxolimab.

CDR3: CASSEGQSDGYTF. The CDR3 bases are TGTGCCAGCAGTGAAGGTCAGTCGGATGGCTACACCTTC. This rearrangement joins TRBV6-1 to TRBJ1-2; D remains ambiguous. Germline V gene data show CDR1 as MNHNS and CDR2 as SASEGT. Trimming took 1 base from V and 6 from J, leaving 9 bases between them. CDR3 size: 13 residues.